This TCR beta chain was captured in a study of kidney transplant recipient with SARS-CoV-2 infection. This clonotype was seen ten or more times. TCRdb reprocessed the reads with MiXCR, giving one entry per CDR3 protein. The sample includes 200,000 to 300,000 distinct CDR3 sequences, under 35% of them seen just once. Germline V gene lookup returns CDR1 LNHNV and CDR2 YYDKDF (reference sequence). V lost 5 bases and J lost 4, with 23 bases in between. The CDR3 totals 17 residues. The receptor's source is a male patient aged 25-45 years who had COVID-19 and was a kidney transplant recipient. Among the T cells, some may be from the graft donor. The chain links TRBV15 to TRBJ1-2, with D unclear. This specimen was a blood sample, taken at baseline and on approximately day 120 from a kidney transplant recipient. This chain's CDR3 is CATSLSQRCGKTYGYTF. The CDR3 DNA reads TGTGCCACCAGCCTTTCCCAAAGGTGTGGAAAGACCTATGGCTACACCTTC.